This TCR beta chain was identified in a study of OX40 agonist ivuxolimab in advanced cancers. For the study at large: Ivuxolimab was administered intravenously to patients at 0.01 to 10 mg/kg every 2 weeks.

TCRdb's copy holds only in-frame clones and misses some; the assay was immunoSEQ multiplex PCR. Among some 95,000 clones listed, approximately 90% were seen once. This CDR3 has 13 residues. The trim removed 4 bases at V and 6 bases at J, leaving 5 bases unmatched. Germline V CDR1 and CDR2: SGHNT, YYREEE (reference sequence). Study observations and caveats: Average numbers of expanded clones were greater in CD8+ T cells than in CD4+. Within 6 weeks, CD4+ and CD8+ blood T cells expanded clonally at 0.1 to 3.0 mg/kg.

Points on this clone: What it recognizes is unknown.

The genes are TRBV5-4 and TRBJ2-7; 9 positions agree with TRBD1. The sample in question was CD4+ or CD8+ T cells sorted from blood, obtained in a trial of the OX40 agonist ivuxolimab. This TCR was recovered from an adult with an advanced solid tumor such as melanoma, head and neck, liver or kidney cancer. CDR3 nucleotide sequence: TGTGCCAGCAGCGAACAGGGGGCTCGCGAGCAGTACTTC. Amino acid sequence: CASSEQGAREQYF.